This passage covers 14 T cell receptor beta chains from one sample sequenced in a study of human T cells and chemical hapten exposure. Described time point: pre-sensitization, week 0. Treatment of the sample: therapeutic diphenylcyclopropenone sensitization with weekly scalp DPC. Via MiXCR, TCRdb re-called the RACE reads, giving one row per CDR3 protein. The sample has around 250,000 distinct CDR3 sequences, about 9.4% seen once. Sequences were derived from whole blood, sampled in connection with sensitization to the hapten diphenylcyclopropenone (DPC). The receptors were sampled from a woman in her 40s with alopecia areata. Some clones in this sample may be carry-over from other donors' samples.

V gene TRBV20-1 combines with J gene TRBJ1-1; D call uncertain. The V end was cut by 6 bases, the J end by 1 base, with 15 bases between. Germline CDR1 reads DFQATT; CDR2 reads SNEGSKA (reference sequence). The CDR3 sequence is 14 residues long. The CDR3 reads CSARSTIQNTEAFF. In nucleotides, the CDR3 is TGCAGTGCCCGATCGACGATCCAGAACACTGAAGCTTTCTTT.

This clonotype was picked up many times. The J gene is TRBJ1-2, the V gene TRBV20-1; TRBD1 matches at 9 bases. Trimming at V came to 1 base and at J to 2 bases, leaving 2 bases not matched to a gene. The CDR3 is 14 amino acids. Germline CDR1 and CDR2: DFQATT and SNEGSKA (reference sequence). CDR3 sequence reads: CSARGQGGNYGYTF. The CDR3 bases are TGCAGTGCTAGAGGACAGGGGGGAAACTATGGCTACACCTTC.

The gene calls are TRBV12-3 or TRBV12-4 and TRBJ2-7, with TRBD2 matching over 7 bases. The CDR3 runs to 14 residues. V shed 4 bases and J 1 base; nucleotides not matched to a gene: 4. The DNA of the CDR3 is TGTGCCAGCAGTTCGCAGGGAGGGTCCTACGAGCAGTACTTC. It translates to CASSSQGGSYEQYF.

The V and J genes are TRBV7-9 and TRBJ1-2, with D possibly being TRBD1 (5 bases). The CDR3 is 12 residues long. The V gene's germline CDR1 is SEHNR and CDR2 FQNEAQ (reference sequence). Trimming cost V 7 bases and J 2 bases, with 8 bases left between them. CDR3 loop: CASTAGNYGYTF. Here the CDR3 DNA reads TGTGCCAGCACGGCAGGGAACTATGGCTACACCTTC.

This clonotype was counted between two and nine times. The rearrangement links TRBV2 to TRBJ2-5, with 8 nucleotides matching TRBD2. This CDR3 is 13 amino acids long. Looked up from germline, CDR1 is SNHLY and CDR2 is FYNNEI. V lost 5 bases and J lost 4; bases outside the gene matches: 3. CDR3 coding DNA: TGTGCCAGCAGTACTAGCGGCCGAGAGACCCAGTACTTC. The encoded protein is CASSTSGRETQYF.

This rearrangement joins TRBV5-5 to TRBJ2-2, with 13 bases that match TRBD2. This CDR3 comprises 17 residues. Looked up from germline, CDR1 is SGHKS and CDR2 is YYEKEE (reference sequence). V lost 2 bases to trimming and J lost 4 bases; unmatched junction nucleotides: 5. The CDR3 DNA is TGTGCCAGCAGCTTAGCCGGACTAGCGGGGGCCACCGGGGAGCTGTTTTTT. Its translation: CASSLAGLAGATGELFF.

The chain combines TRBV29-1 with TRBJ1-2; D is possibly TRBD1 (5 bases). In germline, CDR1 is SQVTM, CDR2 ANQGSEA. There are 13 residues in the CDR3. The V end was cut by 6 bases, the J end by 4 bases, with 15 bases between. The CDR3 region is CSVSQGTAYGYTF. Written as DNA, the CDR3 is TGCAGCGTCTCCCAGGGTACGGCCTATGGCTACACCTTC.

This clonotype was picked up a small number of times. This CDR3 reads CASSYGRGKRISNQPQHF. CDR3 sequence (DNA): TGTGCCAGCAGTTACGGCAGGGGTAAGAGGATTAGCAATCAGCCCCAGCATTTT. The chain uses TRBV6-2 or TRBV6-3 and TRBJ1-5; the D gene is possibly TRBD1 (6 bases). Deletions cut 2 bases from V and 0 bases from J, with 17 bases between. Germline V gene sequence: CDR1 MNHEY, CDR2 SVGEGT. This CDR3 is built from 18 residues.

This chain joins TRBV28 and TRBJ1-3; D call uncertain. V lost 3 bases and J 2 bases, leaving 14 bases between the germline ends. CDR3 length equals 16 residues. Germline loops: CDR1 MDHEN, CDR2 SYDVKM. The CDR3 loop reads CASSFNLPAAGNTIYF. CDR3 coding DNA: TGTGCCAGCAGTTTCAATCTCCCCGCGGCTGGAAACACCATATATTTT.

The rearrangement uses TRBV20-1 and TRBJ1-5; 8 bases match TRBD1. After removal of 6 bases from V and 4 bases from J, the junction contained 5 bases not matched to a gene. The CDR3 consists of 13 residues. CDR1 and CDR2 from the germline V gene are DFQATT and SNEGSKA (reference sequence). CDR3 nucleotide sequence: TGCAGTGCGATTGGACAGGGAAATCAGCCCCAGCATTTT. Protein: CSAIGQGNQPQHF.

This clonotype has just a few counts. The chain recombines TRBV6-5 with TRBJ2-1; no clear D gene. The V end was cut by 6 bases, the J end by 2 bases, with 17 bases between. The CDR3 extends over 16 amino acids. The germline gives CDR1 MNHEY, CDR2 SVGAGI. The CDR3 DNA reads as TGTGCCAGCAGGCCCCCGGGCCCTGAAACCTACAATGAGCAGTTCTTC. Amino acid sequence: CASRPPGPETYNEQFF.

The CDR3 coding sequence is TGTGCCAGCAGCCGTACGGCGGGGGGCTCTGGGGCCAACGTCCTGACTTTC. This codes for CASSRTAGGSGANVLTF. The chain links TRBV6-5 to TRBJ2-6, with 8 positions matching TRBD2. The V gene's germline CDR1 is MNHEY and CDR2 SVGAGI. The V segment lost 6 bases and the J segment 0 bases; nucleotides outside the gene matches: 7. This CDR3 contains 17 residues.

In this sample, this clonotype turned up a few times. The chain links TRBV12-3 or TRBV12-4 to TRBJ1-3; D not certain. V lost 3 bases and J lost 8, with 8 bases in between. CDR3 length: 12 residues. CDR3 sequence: CASSLSLDTIYF. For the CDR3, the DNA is TGTGCCAGCAGTTTGTCCCTAGACACCATATATTTT.

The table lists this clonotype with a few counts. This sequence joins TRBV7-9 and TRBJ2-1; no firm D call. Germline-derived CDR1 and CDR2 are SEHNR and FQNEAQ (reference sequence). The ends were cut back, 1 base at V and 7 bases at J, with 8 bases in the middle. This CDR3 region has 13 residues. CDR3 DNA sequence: TGTGCCAGCAGCTTAGGGTTCCAGAATGAGCAGTTCTTC. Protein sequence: CASSLGFQNEQFF. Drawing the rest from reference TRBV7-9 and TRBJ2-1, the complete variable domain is DTGVSQNPRHKITKRGQNVTFRCDPISEHNRLYWYRQTLGQGPEFLTYFQNEAQLEKSRLLSDRFSAERPKGSFSTLEIQRTEQGDSAMYLCASSLGFQNEQFFGPGTRLTVL.